What follows describes a single TCR beta chain. No antigen is known for it. This specimen comes from a study of CD8 T cells in ankylosing spondylitis. The authors made TCR beta libraries by quantitative 5'-RACE with molecular barcodes. MiXCR, applied by TCRdb to the 5' RACE reads, yields one record per CDR3 protein. The table lists roughly 400,000 distinct CDR3 sequences, more than 20% of them singletons. Findings and caveats of the study: Peripheral blood held disease-linked clones only at relatively low frequency, and these were CD8+. Disease-linked clones were reportedly significantly enriched in matched ankylosing spondylitis synovial fluid. Among TCR beta sequences, a motif of eight highly homologous variants appeared characteristic of ankylosing spondylitis blood.

The CDR3 extends over 13 amino acids. Trimming removed 1 base from V and 7 bases from J; junction bases left unmatched: 4. The receptor was derived from a male donor with ankylosing spondylitis. The material sequenced was blood, either unsorted or a sorted T cell fraction (not recorded which). The chain employs TRBV12-3 or TRBV12-4 and TRBJ2-7, with 7 bases identical to TRBD1. In nucleotides, the CDR3 is TGTGCCAGCAGTTTAGTGAGGGGGCAAGAGCAGTACTTC. This encodes CASSLVRGQEQYF.